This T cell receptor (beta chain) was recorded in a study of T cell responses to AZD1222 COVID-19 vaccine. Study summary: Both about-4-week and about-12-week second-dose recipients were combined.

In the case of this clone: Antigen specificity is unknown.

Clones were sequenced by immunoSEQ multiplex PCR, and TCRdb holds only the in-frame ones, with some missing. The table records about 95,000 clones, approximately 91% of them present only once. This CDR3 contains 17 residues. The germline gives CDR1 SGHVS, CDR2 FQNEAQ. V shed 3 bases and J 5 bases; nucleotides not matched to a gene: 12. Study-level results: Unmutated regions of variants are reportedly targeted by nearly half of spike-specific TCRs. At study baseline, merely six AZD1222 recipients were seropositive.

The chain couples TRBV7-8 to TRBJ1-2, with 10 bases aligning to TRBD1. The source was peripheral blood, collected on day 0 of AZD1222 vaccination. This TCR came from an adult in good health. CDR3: CASSFERAGTGAYGYTF. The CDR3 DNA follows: TGTGCCAGCAGCTTCGAAAGGGCCGGGACAGGGGCATATGGCTACACCTTC.